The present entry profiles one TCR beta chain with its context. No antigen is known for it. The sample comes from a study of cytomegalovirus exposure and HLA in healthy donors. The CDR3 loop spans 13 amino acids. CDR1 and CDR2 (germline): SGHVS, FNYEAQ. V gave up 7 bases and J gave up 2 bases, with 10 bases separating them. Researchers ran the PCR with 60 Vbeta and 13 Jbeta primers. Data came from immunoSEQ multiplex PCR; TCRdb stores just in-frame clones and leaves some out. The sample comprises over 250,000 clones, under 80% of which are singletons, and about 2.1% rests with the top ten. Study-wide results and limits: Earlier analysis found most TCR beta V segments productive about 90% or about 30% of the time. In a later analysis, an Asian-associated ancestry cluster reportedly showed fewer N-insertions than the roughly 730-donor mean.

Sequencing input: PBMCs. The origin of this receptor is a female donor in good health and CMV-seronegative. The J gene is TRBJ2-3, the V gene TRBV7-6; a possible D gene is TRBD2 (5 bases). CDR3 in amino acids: CASTREYTDTQYF. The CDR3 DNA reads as TGTGCCAGCACCCGGGAATACACAGATACGCAGTATTTT.